This T cell receptor beta chain was identified in a study of OX40 agonist ivuxolimab in advanced cancers. The V and J ends lost 2 bases and 6 bases, in that order; junction bases with no gene match: 7. Germline-derived CDR1 and CDR2 are KGHSH and LQKENI. The CDR3 spans 16 residues. Sequenced by immunoSEQ multiplex PCR; TCRdb stores in-frame clones only, minus some. This table has around 68,000 clones, more than 75% appearing once. The sequencing used CD4+ or CD8+ T cells sorted from blood, collected in a trial of the OX40 agonist ivuxolimab. The chain couples TRBV18 to TRBJ1-6; 7 bases fit TRBD1. This TCR derives from an adult with an advanced solid tumor such as melanoma, head and neck, liver or kidney cancer. The CDR3 protein is CASSPGQAVINSPLHF. Here the CDR3 DNA reads TGTGCCAGCTCACCAGGACAGGCAGTGATTAATTCACCCCTCCACTTT.